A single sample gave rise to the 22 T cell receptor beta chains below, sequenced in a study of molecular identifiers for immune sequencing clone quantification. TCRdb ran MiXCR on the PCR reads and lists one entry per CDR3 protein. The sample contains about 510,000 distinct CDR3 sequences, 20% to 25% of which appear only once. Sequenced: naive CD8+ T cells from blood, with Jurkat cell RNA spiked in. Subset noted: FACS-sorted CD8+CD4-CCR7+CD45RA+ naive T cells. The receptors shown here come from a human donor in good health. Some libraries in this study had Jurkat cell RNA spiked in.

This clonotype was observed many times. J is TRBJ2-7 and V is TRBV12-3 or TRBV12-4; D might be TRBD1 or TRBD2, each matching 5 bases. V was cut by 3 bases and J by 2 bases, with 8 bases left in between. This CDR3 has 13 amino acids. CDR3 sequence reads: CASSFGTTYEQYF. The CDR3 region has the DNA TGTGCCAGCAGTTTCGGGACCACCTACGAGCAGTACTTC.

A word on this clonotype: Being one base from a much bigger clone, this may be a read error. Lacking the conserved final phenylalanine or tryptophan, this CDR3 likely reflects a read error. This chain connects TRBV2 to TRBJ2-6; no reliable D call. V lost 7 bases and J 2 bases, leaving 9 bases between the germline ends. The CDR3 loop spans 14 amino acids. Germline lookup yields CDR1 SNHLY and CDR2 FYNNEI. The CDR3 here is CASKSGAGANVLTL. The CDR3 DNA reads TGTGCCAGCAAATCAGGTGCTGGGGCCAACGTCCTGACTCTC.

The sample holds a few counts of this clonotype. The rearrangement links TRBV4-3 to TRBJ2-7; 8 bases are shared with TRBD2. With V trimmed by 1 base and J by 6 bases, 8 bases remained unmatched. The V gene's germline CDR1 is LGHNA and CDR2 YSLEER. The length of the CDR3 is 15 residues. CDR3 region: CASSQVYGGVSEQYF. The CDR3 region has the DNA TGCGCCAGCAGCCAAGTTTACGGGGGGGTAAGCGAGCAGTACTTC.

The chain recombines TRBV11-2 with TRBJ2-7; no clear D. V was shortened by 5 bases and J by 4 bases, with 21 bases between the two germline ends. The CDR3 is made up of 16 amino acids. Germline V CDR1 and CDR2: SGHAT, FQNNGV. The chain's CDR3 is CASSPGSITEIYEQYF. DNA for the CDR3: TGTGCCAGCAGCCCCGGCTCTATAACAGAAATTTACGAGCAGTACTTC.

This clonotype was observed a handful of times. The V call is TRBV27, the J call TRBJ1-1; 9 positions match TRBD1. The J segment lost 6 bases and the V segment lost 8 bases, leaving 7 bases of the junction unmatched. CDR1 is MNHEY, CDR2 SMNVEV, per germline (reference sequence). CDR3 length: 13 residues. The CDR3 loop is CASGRTGVSEAFF. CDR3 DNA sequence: TGTGCCAGCGGCCGGACAGGGGTTTCTGAAGCTTTCTTT.

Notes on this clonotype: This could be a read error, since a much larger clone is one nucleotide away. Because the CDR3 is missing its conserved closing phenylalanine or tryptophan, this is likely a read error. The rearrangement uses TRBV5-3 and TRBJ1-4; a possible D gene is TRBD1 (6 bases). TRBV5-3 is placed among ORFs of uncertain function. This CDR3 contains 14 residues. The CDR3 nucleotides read TGTGCCAGCAGCTTATCTCAGGGGAGTGAAAAACTGTTTCTT. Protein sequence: CASSLSQGSEKLFL.

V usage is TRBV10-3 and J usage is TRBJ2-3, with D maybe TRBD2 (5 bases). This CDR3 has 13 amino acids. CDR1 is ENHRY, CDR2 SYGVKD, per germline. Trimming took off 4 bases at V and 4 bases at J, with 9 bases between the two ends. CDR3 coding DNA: TGTGCCATCAGTGTTTCGGGATCAGATACGCAGTATTTT. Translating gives CAISVSGSDTQYF.

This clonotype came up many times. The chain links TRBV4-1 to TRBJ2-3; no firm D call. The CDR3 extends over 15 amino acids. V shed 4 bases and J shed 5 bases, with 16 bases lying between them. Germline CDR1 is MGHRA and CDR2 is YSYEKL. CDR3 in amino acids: CASSPTHGLVDTQYF. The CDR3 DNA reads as TGCGCCAGCAGCCCGACTCACGGGCTCGTAGATACGCAGTATTTT.

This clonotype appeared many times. CDR3 loop: CSVQGEAFF. The CDR3 coding sequence is TGCAGCGTTCAGGGTGAAGCTTTCTTT. The chain recombines TRBV29-1 with TRBJ1-1, with a weak D call TRBD1 (5 bases). The CDR3 contains 9 residues. The V end lost 5 bases, the J end lost 7 bases, and 5 bases lay between the germline ends. CDR1 and CDR2 from the germline V gene are SQVTM and ANQGSEA.

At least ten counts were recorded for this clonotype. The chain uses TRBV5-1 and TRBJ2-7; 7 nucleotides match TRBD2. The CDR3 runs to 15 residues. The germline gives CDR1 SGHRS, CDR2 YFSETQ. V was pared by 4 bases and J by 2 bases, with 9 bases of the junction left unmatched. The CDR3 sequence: CASSPRGELPYEQYF. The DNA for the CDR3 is TGCGCCAGCAGCCCCCGGGGGGAGCTTCCCTACGAGCAGTACTTC.

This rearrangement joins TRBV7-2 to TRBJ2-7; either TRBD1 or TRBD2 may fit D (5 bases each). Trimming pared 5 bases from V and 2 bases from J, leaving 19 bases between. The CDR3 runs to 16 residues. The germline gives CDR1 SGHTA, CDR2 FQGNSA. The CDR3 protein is CASSPHRGTVTYEQYF. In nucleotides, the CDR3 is TGTGCCAGCAGCCCCCACCGAGGGACGGTGACCTACGAGCAGTACTTC.

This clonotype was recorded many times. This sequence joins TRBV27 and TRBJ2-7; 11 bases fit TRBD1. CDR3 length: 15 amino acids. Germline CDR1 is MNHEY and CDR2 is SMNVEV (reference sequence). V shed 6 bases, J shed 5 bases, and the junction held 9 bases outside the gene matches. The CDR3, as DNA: TGTGCCAGCAGCCTGGGGACAGGGGGGATCCACGAGCAGTACTTC. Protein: CASSLGTGGIHEQYF.

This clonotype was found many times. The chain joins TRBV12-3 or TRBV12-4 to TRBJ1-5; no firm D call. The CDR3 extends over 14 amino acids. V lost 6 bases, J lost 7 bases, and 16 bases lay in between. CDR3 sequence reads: CASSLFAVGQPQHF. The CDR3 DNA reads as TGTGCCAGCAGCCTCTTCGCAGTTGGACAGCCCCAGCATTTT.

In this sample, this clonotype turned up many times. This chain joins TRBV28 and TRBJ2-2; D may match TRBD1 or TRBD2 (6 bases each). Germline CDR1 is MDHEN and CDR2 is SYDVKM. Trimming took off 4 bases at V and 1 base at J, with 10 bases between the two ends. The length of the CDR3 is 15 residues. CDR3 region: CASSWRGMNTGELFF. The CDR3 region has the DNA TGTGCCAGCAGTTGGAGGGGGATGAACACCGGGGAGCTGTTTTTT.

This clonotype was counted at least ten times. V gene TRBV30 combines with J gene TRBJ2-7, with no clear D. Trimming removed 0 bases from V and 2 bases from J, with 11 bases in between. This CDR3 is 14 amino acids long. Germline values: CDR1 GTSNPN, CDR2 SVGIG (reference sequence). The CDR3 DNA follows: TGTGCCTGGAGTGTACTTGGGATGACCTACGAGCAGTACTTC. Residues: CAWSVLGMTYEQYF.

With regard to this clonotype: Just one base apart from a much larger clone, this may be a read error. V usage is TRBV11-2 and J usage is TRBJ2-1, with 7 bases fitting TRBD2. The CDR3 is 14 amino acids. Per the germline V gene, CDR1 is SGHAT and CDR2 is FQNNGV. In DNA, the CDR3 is TGTGCCAGCGGCTTAGGGCTGACTAGCTACGAGCAGTTCTTC. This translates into CASGLGLTSYEQFF.

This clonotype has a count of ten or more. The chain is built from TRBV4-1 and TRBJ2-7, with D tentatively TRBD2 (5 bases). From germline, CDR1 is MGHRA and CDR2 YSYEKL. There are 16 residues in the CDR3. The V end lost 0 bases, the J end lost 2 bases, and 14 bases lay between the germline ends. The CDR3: CASSQDLDSAPYEQYF. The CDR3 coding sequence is TGCGCCAGCAGCCAAGATTTGGACTCGGCGCCCTACGAGCAGTACTTC.

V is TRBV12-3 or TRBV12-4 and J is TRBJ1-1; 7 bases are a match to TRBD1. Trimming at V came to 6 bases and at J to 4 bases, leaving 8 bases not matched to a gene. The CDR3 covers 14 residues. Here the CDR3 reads CASRDRNASTEAFF. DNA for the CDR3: TGTGCCAGCAGGGACAGGAACGCGAGCACTGAAGCTTTCTTT.

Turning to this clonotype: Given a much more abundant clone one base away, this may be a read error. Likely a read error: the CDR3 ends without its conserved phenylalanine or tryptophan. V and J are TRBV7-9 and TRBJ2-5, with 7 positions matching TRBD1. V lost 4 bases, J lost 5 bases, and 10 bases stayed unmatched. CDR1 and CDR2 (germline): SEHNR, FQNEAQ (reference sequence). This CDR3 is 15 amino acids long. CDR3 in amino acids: CASSSDRDPPETQYL. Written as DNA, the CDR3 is TGTGCCAGCAGCTCCGACAGGGACCCACCCGAGACCCAGTACCTC.

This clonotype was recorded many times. CDR3 protein: CASSLVATVNTEAFF. The DNA of the CDR3 is TGTGCCAGCAGCTTGGTGGCGACAGTCAACACTGAAGCTTTCTTT. V is TRBV5-6 and J is TRBJ1-1, with D perhaps TRBD1 (5 bases). The germline CDR1 and CDR2 sequences are SGHDT and YYEEEE. V lost 0 bases, J lost 2 bases, and 11 bases lay in between. CDR3 length: 15 amino acids.

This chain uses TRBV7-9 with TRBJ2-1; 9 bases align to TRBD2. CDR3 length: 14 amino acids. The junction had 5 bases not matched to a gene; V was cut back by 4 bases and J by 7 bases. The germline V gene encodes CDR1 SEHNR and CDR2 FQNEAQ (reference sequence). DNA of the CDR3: TGTGCCAGCAGCTACGGGACTAGCAGTAATGAGCAGTTCTTC. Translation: CASSYGTSSNEQFF.

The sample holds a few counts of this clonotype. The CDR3 bases are TGCAGTGCTAGAGATGCAGGTCAGAACACTGAAGCTTTCTTT. Encoded protein: CSARDAGQNTEAFF. The chain is built from TRBV20-1 and TRBJ1-1; unclear D gene. Trimming removed 0 bases at V and 1 base at J, with 9 bases between. CDR3 length: 14 amino acids. The V gene's germline CDR1 is DFQATT and CDR2 SNEGSKA (reference sequence).